This paragraph reports one T cell receptor beta chain. The antigen remains undetermined. The record originates from a study of cytomegalovirus exposure and HLA in healthy donors. The PCR contained 60 Vbeta and 13 Jbeta primers. The table came from immunoSEQ multiplex PCR; TCRdb's copy has only in-frame clones and leaves some out. The sample shows 200,000 or so clones, 82% of them seen only once. Healthy bone marrow donors formed the donor group. Study findings and constraints: A later examination showed that TCR association rates differed by HLA locus, with DRB1 most and HLA-C fewest.

The source is a middle-aged woman in good health and CMV-seronegative. Material: PBMCs.

The CDR3 bases are TGTGCCAGCAGTTACGCGTGGTACTACGAGCAGTACTTC. It translates to CASSYAWYYEQYF. The J gene is TRBJ2-5, the V gene TRBV6-5; D call uncertain. TRBJ2-7 matches the DNA end more closely, so the J call is doubtful. CDR1 MNHEY and CDR2 SVGAGI come from the germline V gene. The CDR3 runs to 13 residues.